Listed here are 21 T cell receptor beta chains from one sample, sequenced in a study of long-term antiretroviral therapy in people with HIV. The run of the v3.0 immunoSEQ assay was at survey level. The assay was immunoSEQ multiplex PCR, and TCRdb's table has in-frame clones only and misses some. The sample includes 38,000 or so clones, 94% seen only once; the top ten take less than 2.5%. The sample in question was unsorted PBMCs, obtained 9 to 9.5 years after starting antiretroviral therapy. These receptors came from a man aged 25-45 years with HIV.

The genes are TRBV10-2 and TRBJ2-2; D gene ambiguous. This CDR3 has 12 residues. Germline loops: CDR1 WSHSY, CDR2 SAAADI. With 7 bases removed from V and 5 bases from J, the gap between germline ends came to 8 bases. The CDR3 reads CASIPPTGELFF. CDR3 in DNA: TGCGCCAGCATCCCCCCGACCGGGGAGCTGTTTTTT.

This clone was seen more than once but under ten times. The chain joins TRBV2 to TRBJ2-3, with TRBD2 matching 7 bases. CDR3 size: 14 residues. Germline V CDR1 and CDR2: SNHLY, FYNNEI. With V trimmed by 1 base and J by 6 bases, 4 bases remained unmatched. The CDR3 spells CASSEERGGDTQYF. The CDR3 DNA sequence: TGTGCCAGCAGTGAAGAGCGGGGTGGGGATACGCAGTATTTT.

This chain joins TRBV29-1 and TRBJ2-3; 9 positions match TRBD1. The germline V gene has CDR1 SQVTM and CDR2 ANQGSEA. Losses at the gene ends were 7 bases for V and 4 bases for J; bases not matched to a gene: 6. The CDR3 totals 13 residues. The CDR3 DNA reads as TGCAGCGGAGGGACAGGGATAGCAGATACGCAGTATTTT. This translates into CSGGTGIADTQYF.

Concerning this clone: Other DNA sequences in the sample encode the same CDR3. The chain recombines TRBV2 with TRBJ1-5; D gene uncertain. Germline V gives CDR1 SNHLY, CDR2 FYNNEI. V lost 4 bases and J 0 bases, leaving 7 bases between the germline ends. The CDR3 consists of 14 residues. In DNA, the CDR3 is TGTGCCAGCAGTGGGACGTATAGCAATCAGCCCCAGCATTTT. Translation gives CASSGTYSNQPQHF. Full variable domain (missing parts from reference TRBV2 and TRBJ1-5): EPEVTQTPSHQVTQMGQEVILRCVPISNHLYFYWYRQILGQKVEFLVSFYNNEISEKSEIFDDQFSVERPDGSNFTLKIRSTKLEDSAMYFCASSGTYSNQPQHFGDGTRLSIL.

V is TRBV29-1 and J is TRBJ2-3; 13 bases line up with TRBD2. This CDR3 has 18 residues. Germline assignment: CDR1 SQVTM and CDR2 ANQGSEA. The J segment lost 2 bases and the V segment lost 1 base, leaving 9 bases of the junction unmatched. The CDR3 loop reads CSVEGKGLAGLLTDTQYF. The CDR3 DNA reads as TGCAGCGTTGAAGGAAAGGGACTAGCGGGGCTGCTCACAGATACGCAGTATTTT.

The chain combines TRBV6-1 with TRBJ1-5, with D unresolved. Germline loops: CDR1 MNHNS, CDR2 SASEGT. There are 13 residues in the CDR3. Trimming removed 2 bases from V and 6 bases from J, with 8 bases in between. The CDR3 coding sequence is TGTGCCAGCAGTGAACGAGAACGTCAGCCCCAGCATTTT. This codes for CASSERERQPQHF.

The chain is built from TRBV2 and TRBJ1-5; D gene uncertain. V was pared by 5 bases and J by 4 bases, with 9 bases between. This CDR3 contains 13 residues. The germline V gene has CDR1 SNHLY and CDR2 FYNNEI. The CDR3 DNA is TGTGCCAGCAGTCCCGACCGGAATCAGCCCCAGCATTTT. Translated, it gives CASSPDRNQPQHF.

This rearrangement joins TRBV12-5 to TRBJ2-7; TRBD1 aligns across 7 bases. This CDR3 has 15 residues. Germline trimming cut 2 bases from V and 0 bases from J; bases unmatched to any gene: 4. The germline V gene encodes CDR1 LGHNT and CDR2 FRNRAP. For the CDR3, the DNA is TGTGCTAGTGGTTTGTCCCGGGACAGCTCCTACGAGCAGTACGTC. Translation: CASGLSRDSSYEQYV.

The chain uses TRBV11-3 and TRBJ2-7; D not certain. The V and J ends lost 0 bases and 1 base respectively, with 10 bases between them. Germline loops: CDR1 SGHNT, CDR2 YENEEA. This CDR3 has 15 residues. The CDR3 DNA reads as TGTGCCAGCAGCTTAGAGGGAAGGCGTTCCTACGAGCAGTACGTC. This translates into CASSLEGRRSYEQYV.

V and J are TRBV2 and TRBJ2-5, with D perhaps TRBD2 (5 bases). V was pared by 6 bases and J by 5 bases, with 22 bases between. Germline V gene lookup returns CDR1 SNHLY and CDR2 FYNNEI. CDR3 length equals 16 residues. The CDR3 region has the DNA TGTGCCAGCAGGGAGACTCCGCCGGGAAGAGCTGAGACCCAGTACTTC. Protein: CASRETPPGRAETQYF.

V is TRBV7-2 and J is TRBJ1-2; 9 nucleotides match TRBD1. The CDR3 extends over 14 amino acids. The germline gives CDR1 SGHTA, CDR2 FQGNSA. The junction had 7 bases not matched to a gene; V was cut back by 3 bases and J by 8 bases. CDR3 in DNA: TGTGCCAGCAGCTTCAACAGGGGGCAGGAGGGCTACACCTTC. Translated, it gives CASSFNRGQEGYTF.

CDR3 coding DNA: TGTGCCAGCAGACAGGGCCACCTCTATGGCTACACCTTC. This encodes CASRQGHLYGYTF. The chain joins TRBV27 to TRBJ1-2; D is perhaps TRBD1 (6 bases). V shed 6 bases and J shed 4 bases, with 12 bases lying between them. Germline assignment: CDR1 MNHEY and CDR2 SMNVEV (reference sequence). This CDR3 has 13 amino acids.

V and J are TRBV2 and TRBJ1-2; 7 nucleotides match TRBD1. V was clipped by 2 bases and J by 6 bases; unmatched bases: 12. Per the germline V gene, CDR1 is SNHLY and CDR2 is FYNNEI. CDR3 length: 16 amino acids. DNA of the CDR3: TGTGCCAGCAGTGAACTTAGGACAGGAGGGAAGGATGGCTACACCTTC. Amino acid sequence: CASSELRTGGKDGYTF.

V is TRBV5-1 and J is TRBJ2-3, with D perhaps TRBD2 (6 bases). Trimming removed 5 bases at V and 3 bases at J, with 13 bases between. Germline CDR1 is SGHRS and CDR2 is YFSETQ. The CDR3 runs 14 residues. This CDR3 is CASRESGRTDTQYF. The CDR3, as DNA: TGCGCCAGCAGGGAATCAGGGAGGACAGATACGCAGTATTTT.

V gene TRBV29-1 combines with J gene TRBJ2-1; TRBD2 matches 9 bases. V shed 7 bases, J shed 5 bases, and the junction held 6 bases outside the gene matches. This CDR3 comprises 13 residues. CDR1 SQVTM and CDR2 ANQGSEA come from the germline V gene. This chain's CDR3 is CSAAGGLDNEQFF. The CDR3 DNA follows: TGCAGCGCGGCGGGGGGGCTCGACAATGAGCAGTTCTTC.

This chain uses TRBV5-1 with TRBJ1-1, with D perhaps TRBD1 (5 bases). Germline V gene lookup returns CDR1 SGHRS and CDR2 YFSETQ. This CDR3 is 15 amino acids long. Trimming removed 0 bases from V and 6 bases from J, with 15 bases in between. CDR3 bases: TGCGCCAGCAGCTTGGGGTGGGGGGGGAGCTCTGAAGCTTTCTTT. Residues: CASSLGWGGSSEAFF. Full variable domain (rest looked up from reference TRBV5-1 and TRBJ1-1): KAGVTQTPRYLIKTRGQQVTLSCSPISGHRSVSWYQQTPGQGLQFLFEYFSETQRNKGNFPGRFSGRQFSNSRSEMNVSTLELGDSALYLCASSLGWGGSSEAFFGQGTRLTVV.

The chain couples TRBV7-3 to TRBJ1-1; D is perhaps TRBD1 (5 bases). In germline, CDR1 is SGHTA, CDR2 FQGTGA. The length of the CDR3 is 15 residues. With 2 bases removed from V and 4 bases from J, the gap between germline ends came to 14 bases. Here the CDR3 reads CASSLAGGDRTEAFF. For the CDR3, the DNA is TGTGCCAGCAGCTTAGCTGGAGGGGACCGCACTGAAGCTTTCTTT. The whole variable domain, filled in from reference TRBV7-3 and TRBJ1-1, reads GAGVSQTPSNKVTEKGKYVELRCDPISGHTALYWYRQSLGQGPEFLIYFQGTGAADDSGLPNDRFFAVRPEGSVSTLKIQRTERGDSAVYLCASSLAGGDRTEAFFGQGTRLTVV.

The DNA for the CDR3 is TGTGCCACCACGGGGCAATACGAGCAGTACGTC. Protein: CATTGQYEQYV. The chain combines TRBV28 with TRBJ2-7; D possibly matches TRBD1 or TRBD2 (5 bases each). The ends were cut back, 10 bases at V and 4 bases at J, with 11 bases in the middle. Looked up from germline, CDR1 is MDHEN and CDR2 is SYDVKM. The CDR3 covers 11 residues.

The chain has TRBV28 and TRBJ2-7; D gene uncertain. Trimming left V 5 bases short and J 0 bases short, with 8 bases between. The CDR3 loop spans 13 amino acids. Looked up from germline, CDR1 is MDHEN and CDR2 is SYDVKM. CDR3 sequence reads: CASSPPYSYEQYF. In DNA, the CDR3 is TGTGCCAGCAGTCCCCCGTACTCCTACGAGCAGTACTTC.

Here the CDR3 DNA reads TGTGCCAGCGGGGGGGGAGGTCGGCCAGTAGAGACCCAGTACTTC. This gives the protein CASGGGGRPVETQYF. V and J are TRBV6-1 and TRBJ2-5; 7 nucleotides agree with TRBD2. From germline, CDR1 is MNHNS and CDR2 SASEGT. The CDR3 has 15 residues. The J segment lost 4 bases and the V segment lost 8 bases, leaving 13 bases of the junction unmatched.

The chain couples TRBV18 to TRBJ2-6; D gene ambiguous. The CDR3 consists of 14 residues. Germline CDR1 reads KGHSH; CDR2 reads LQKENI. The ends were cut back, 4 bases at V and 0 bases at J, with 4 bases in the middle. The CDR3 protein is CASSRDSGANVLTF. CDR3 DNA: TGTGCCAGCTCACGAGACTCTGGGGCCAACGTCCTGACTTTC.